This T cell receptor (beta chain) was documented in a study of beta chain features in type 1 diabetes. Study outcomes and limitations: The naive, central memory and Treg TCRB repertoires looked more alike in patients than they did in healthy donors. For Type 1 diabetes patients, all four CD4+ subsets carried TCRB CDR3s that were moderately but significantly shorter. A potential influence of HLA type upon TCRB rearrangement remained unresolved herein.

Expressed TCRB transcripts were sequenced after all isolated RNA was converted to cDNA. An average approximately 3.3 million reads came from naive, central memory and regulatory T cell samples. The repertoire was sequenced with immunoSEQ multiplex PCR; TCRdb's copy has only in-frame clones and lacks some. The repertoire holds about 660,000 clones, over 11% seen once, with roughly 0.04% in the top ten. This clone was seen a handful of times. The antigen remains unidentified. The source of this sequence is a man between 18 and 35 years old with type 1 diabetes. Material: naive CD4+ T cells from blood.

CDR3 in DNA: TGCAGCGTTGAGAGCCAAACCTCCTACGAGCAGTACTTC. It yields the protein CSVESQTSYEQYF. The gene calls are TRBV29-1 and TRBJ2-7; no clear D gene. CDR1 SQVTM and CDR2 ANQGSEA come from the germline V gene. This CDR3 region has 13 residues. V was cut by 3 bases and J by 0 bases, with 9 bases left in between.